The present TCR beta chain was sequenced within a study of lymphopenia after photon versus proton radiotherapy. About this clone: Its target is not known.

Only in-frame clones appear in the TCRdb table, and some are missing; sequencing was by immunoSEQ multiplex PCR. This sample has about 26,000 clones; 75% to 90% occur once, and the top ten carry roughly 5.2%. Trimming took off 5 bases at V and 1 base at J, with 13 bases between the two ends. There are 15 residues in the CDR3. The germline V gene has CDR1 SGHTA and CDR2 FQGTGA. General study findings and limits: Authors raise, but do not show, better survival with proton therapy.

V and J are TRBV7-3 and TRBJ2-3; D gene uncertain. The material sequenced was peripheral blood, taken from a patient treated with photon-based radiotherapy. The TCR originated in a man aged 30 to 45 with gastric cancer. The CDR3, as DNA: TGTGCCAGCAGCCCCTCCTTTATACGCACAGATACGCAGTATTTT. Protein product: CASSPSFIRTDTQYF.